This T cell receptor beta chain was sequenced in a study of tissue T cells after allogeneic stem cell transplantation. About this clone: Its antigen remains unknown. These gene names are mouse names. Sequencing ends 1 residue short of the CDR3 end; the germline J gene provides the rest. This same CDR3 is encoded by further DNA sequences in the sample.

CDR3 sequences, V/J genes, frequencies and template counts came from survey-depth TCRbeta sequencing. This table comes from immunoSEQ multiplex PCR, and its TCRdb copy is limited to in-frame clones, with some not included. The sample carries 48,000 or so clones, over 65% recorded once. The V segment lost 4 bases and the J segment 1 base; nucleotides outside the gene matches: 3. The CDR3 totals 15 residues. Germline lookup yields CDR1 FNHDT and CDR2 SITEND (reference sequence). Study results and limitations: Alloreactivity or antigen specificity of tissue TCRs was not determined; some clones might be host cells.

This receptor was identified in a pool of C57BL/6 mice in good health. The sample consisted of sorted cells pooled from one or two spleens. The V gene is TRBV19, the J gene TRBJ1-1, with 11 nucleotides matching TRBD1. The CDR3 DNA, read in part, is TGTGCCAGCAGTCTGGGACAGGGGGGAAACACAGAAGTCTTC. It specifies CASSLGQGGNTEVF. In full, the CDR3 reads CASSLGQGGNTEVFF.